The 15 T cell receptor beta chains below come from one sample, sequenced in a study of shared clonotypes between healthy human individuals. Data came from immunoSEQ multiplex PCR; TCRdb stores just in-frame clones and leaves some out. The table includes about 490,000 clones, less than 80% detected once. Sequenced input: PBMCs. The source is a woman in her 40s in good health. Some clones in this sample may be carry-over from other donors' samples.

With respect to this clone: At the DNA level, this CDR3 is encoded by other sequences in the same sample as well. This chain links TRBV18 with TRBJ1-4; D call uncertain. V was shortened by 3 bases and J by 0 bases, with 2 bases between the two germline ends. The CDR3 is 13 residues long. Looked up from germline, CDR1 is KGHSH and CDR2 is LQKENI. CDR3 region: CASSPATNEKLFF. The CDR3 nucleotides read TGTGCCAGCTCACCTGCAACTAATGAAAAACTGTTTTTT.

The V call is TRBV4-3, the J call TRBJ2-3; tentatively, D is TRBD2 (5 bases). The CDR3 runs to 15 residues. CDR1 is LGHNA and CDR2 is YSLEER in the germline V gene. The V end was cut by 4 bases, the J end by 0 bases, with 11 bases between. Written as DNA, the CDR3 is TGCGCCAGCAGCCGCGGAGGCCCTAGCACAGATACGCAGTATTTT. It is translated as CASSRGGPSTDTQYF.

This chain joins TRBV4-1 and TRBJ2-7; D may be TRBD2 (5 bases). The germline V and J ends were trimmed by 0 bases and 12 bases, with 18 bases remaining between them. Germline V gives CDR1 MGHRA, CDR2 YSYEKL. CDR3 length: 14 residues. DNA of the CDR3: TGCGCCAGCAGCCAAGAGTCTCGAGGAGGTCGTCTGTACTTC. Translating it yields CASSQESRGGRLYF.

The chain is built from TRBV30 and TRBJ1-2, with a possible D match to TRBD1 (6 bases). The V and J ends lost 5 bases and 2 bases respectively, with 12 bases between them. The germline V gene encodes CDR1 GTSNPN and CDR2 SVGIG (reference sequence). The CDR3 runs 13 residues. In nucleotides, the CDR3 is TGTGCCTGGGATCGGGGGCGCAACTATGGCTACACCTTC. Amino acids: CAWDRGRNYGYTF.

Note on this clone: The likely explanation is a read error, given a far larger clone one base away. V is TRBV7-6 and J is TRBJ1-3; D uncertain. The CDR3 has 12 residues. Germline V gene data show CDR1 as SGHVS and CDR2 as FNYEAQ. CDR3 loop: CASRLEGNTIYF. The DNA of the CDR3 is TGTGCCAGCCGCTTAGAGGGAAACACCATATATTTT.

As to this clone: Other DNA sequences from this sample encode an identical CDR3 as well. V usage is TRBV29-1 and J usage is TRBJ1-2, with D possibly TRBD1 on 6 matching bases. The CDR3 is 12 amino acids. From germline, CDR1 is SQVTM and CDR2 ANQGSEA. Trimming took off 4 bases at V and 4 bases at J, with 10 bases between the two ends. CDR3 sequence: CSVGTEGYGYTF. Written as DNA, the CDR3 is TGCAGCGTTGGGACAGAGGGCTATGGCTACACCTTC.

CDR3 DNA: TGTGCCAGCAGCTTATCCGGTACAGCGGCCGGGGAGCTGTTTTTT. Its protein is CASSLSGTAAGELFF. This chain joins TRBV7-6 and TRBJ2-2; possible D gene TRBD2, 5 bases. Germline loops: CDR1 SGHVS, CDR2 FNYEAQ. This CDR3 contains 15 residues. With 2 bases removed from V and 6 bases from J, the gap between germline ends came to 13 bases.

V is TRBV7-2 and J is TRBJ2-7; maybe TRBD1 (6 bases). CDR1 SGHTA and CDR2 FQGNSA come from the germline V gene. The CDR3 spans 15 residues. The V end lost 0 bases, the J end lost 5 bases, and 14 bases lay between the germline ends. The CDR3 nucleotides read TGTGCCAGCAGCTTAGCGCAGGGGAGTAGGAACGAGCAGTACTTC. Translating it yields CASSLAQGSRNEQYF.

V gene TRBV18 combines with J gene TRBJ2-1; perhaps TRBD2 as D (5 bases). V lost 3 bases to trimming and J lost 0 bases, with 12 bases between them. Germline V gene sequence: CDR1 KGHSH, CDR2 LQKENI. The CDR3 totals 16 residues. CDR3 coding DNA: TGTGCCAGCTCACCTAAGGCGGGTGGCTCCTACAATGAGCAGTTCTTC. Amino acid sequence: CASSPKAGGSYNEQFF.

The rearrangement links TRBV29-1 to TRBJ1-3; 8 positions match TRBD1. Germline loops: CDR1 SQVTM, CDR2 ANQGSEA. V shed 6 bases, J shed 0 bases, and the junction held 7 bases outside the gene matches. The CDR3 runs to 15 residues. CDR3 DNA sequence: TGCAGCGTCCGGGGACAGGCCAGCTCTGGAAACACCATATATTTT. Residues: CSVRGQASSGNTIYF.

The chain is built from TRBV30 and TRBJ2-1, with a tentative D call TRBD2 (5 bases). The CDR3 is made up of 14 amino acids. In germline, CDR1 is GTSNPN, CDR2 SVGIG (reference sequence). The V and J ends lost 3 bases and 14 bases respectively, with 23 bases between them. CDR3 sequence reads: CAWRELYNFGEKFF. CDR3 DNA sequence: TGTGCCTGGAGAGAATTATACAATTTTGGGGAGAAGTTCTTC.

The gene calls are TRBV6-1 and TRBJ2-5, with a weak D call TRBD1 (8 bases). TRBJ2-7 explains the end of the DNA better; the J call may be wrong. CDR1 and CDR2 from the germline V gene are MNHNS and SASEGT. The CDR3 loop spans 15 amino acids. The CDR3 nucleotides are TGTGCCAGCAGCCCGACAGGGGAGGGCTCCTACGAGCAGTACTTC. Translation gives CASSPTGEGSYEQYF.

This chain connects TRBV7-9 to TRBJ2-7, with 7 positions matching TRBD1. This CDR3 comprises 14 residues. From germline, CDR1 is SEHNR and CDR2 FQNEAQ (reference sequence). V was clipped by 7 bases and J by 4 bases; unmatched bases: 10. This CDR3 is CASIPPGQPYEQYF. CDR3 nucleotide sequence: TGTGCCAGCATCCCACCGGGACAGCCATACGAGCAGTACTTC. Combining the CDR3 with reference TRBV7-9 and TRBJ2-7 gives the whole variable domain DTGVSQNPRHKITKRGQNVTFRCDPISEHNRLYWYRQTLGQGPEFLTYFQNEAQLEKSRLLSDRFSAERPKGSFSTLEIQRTEQGDSAMYLCASIPPGQPYEQYFGPGTRLTVT.

The chain has TRBV9 and TRBJ2-3; 8 nucleotides match TRBD2. The CDR3 has 14 amino acids. Germline CDR1 is SGDLS and CDR2 is YYNGEE. The J segment lost 3 bases and the V segment lost 4 bases, leaving 4 bases of the junction unmatched. As DNA, the CDR3 is TGTGCCAGCAGCCCCCGGGGGGGGACAGATACGCAGTATTTT. This gives the protein CASSPRGGTDTQYF.

This clone has just a few counts. This chain joins TRBV29-1 and TRBJ1-1; 7 bases are a match to TRBD1. This CDR3 has 12 residues. The junction had 12 bases not matched to a gene; V was cut back by 7 bases and J by 10 bases. Germline V gene lookup returns CDR1 SQVTM and CDR2 ANQGSEA. The CDR3 protein is CSARQGDTGAFF. The CDR3 bases are TGCAGCGCCCGACAGGGAGATACGGGAGCTTTCTTT. Using reference TRBV29-1 and TRBJ1-1 for the parts outside the CDR3, the full variable domain is SAVISQKPSRDICQRGTSLTIQCQVDSQVTMMFWYRQQPGQSLTLIATANQGSEATYESGFVIDKFPISRPNLTFSTLTVSNMSPEDSSIYLCSARQGDTGAFFGQGTRLTVV.